One sample yielded the 31 T cell receptor beta chains listed below, sequenced in a study of cytomegalovirus exposure and HLA in healthy donors. The PCR employed 60 Vbeta primers together with 13 Jbeta primers. Here immunoSEQ multiplex PCR was the method, and the copy in TCRdb shows in-frame clones only, minus some. The sample records over 110,000 clones, around four fifths being singletons. Sequences were obtained from PBMCs. Receptors originate from a male donor in good health and CMV-seropositive.

This clone was seen once. J is TRBJ1-5 and V is TRBV5-6; no clear D. CDR3 length: 14 amino acids. Trimming stripped 1 base from V and 4 bases from J, with 9 bases between. Germline-derived CDR1 and CDR2 are SGHDT and YYEEEE. The CDR3 region has the DNA TGTGCCAGCAGCTTGTACGGGATAAATCAGCCCCAGCATTTT. This gives the protein CASSLYGINQPQHF. The whole variable domain, remainder taken from reference TRBV5-6 and TRBJ1-5, is DAGVTQSPTHLIKTRGQQVTLRCSPKSGHDTVSWYQQALGQGPQFIFQYYEEEERQRGNFPDRFSGHQFPNYSSELNVNALLLGDSALYLCASSLYGINQPQHFGDGTRLSIL.

The genes are TRBV5-1 and TRBJ1-2, with a possible D match to TRBD1 (5 bases). Trimming shortened V by 0 bases and J by 4 bases, and 10 bases separated the two germline ends. Germline values: CDR1 SGHRS, CDR2 YFSETQ. This CDR3 has 14 amino acids. The CDR3 DNA reads TGCGCCAGCAGCTTGGAGCAGGGCGGCTATGGCTACACCTTC. The encoded protein is CASSLEQGGYGYTF.

The rearrangement joins TRBV5-8 to TRBJ2-1; D gene uncertain. CDR1 is SGHTS, CDR2 YDEGEE, per germline. CDR3 length: 14 amino acids. V lost 2 bases and J lost 2, with 8 bases in between. The CDR3 protein is CASSFGVPYNEQFF. In nucleotides, the CDR3 is TGTGCCAGCAGCTTTGGAGTTCCCTACAATGAGCAGTTCTTC. The full variable domain, in which reference TRBV5-8 and TRBJ2-1 provide the parts outside the CDR3, is EAGVTQSPTHLIKTRGQQATLRCSPISGHTSVYWYQQALGLGLQFLLWYDEGEERNRGNFPPRFSGRQFPNYSSELNVNALELEDSALYLCASSFGVPYNEQFFGPGTRLTVL.

The V and J genes are TRBV5-6 and TRBJ2-5; D remains ambiguous. Germline V gene lookup returns CDR1 SGHDT and CDR2 YYEEEE. The CDR3 is made up of 13 amino acids. Trimming took 1 base from V and 3 from J, leaving 7 bases between them. The CDR3 coding sequence is TGTGCCAGCAGCTTGTTAGGAGAAGAGACCCAGTACTTC. It yields the protein CASSLLGEETQYF. Full variable domain (outside the CDR3, taken from reference TRBV5-6 and TRBJ2-5): DAGVTQSPTHLIKTRGQQVTLRCSPKSGHDTVSWYQQALGQGPQFIFQYYEEEERQRGNFPDRFSGHQFPNYSSELNVNALLLGDSALYLCASSLLGEETQYFGPGTRLLVL.

The chain combines TRBV9 with TRBJ2-2; 10 bases agree with TRBD2. The CDR3 has 17 residues. V lost 0 bases to trimming and J lost 5 bases; unmatched junction nucleotides: 7. Germline CDR1 reads SGDLS; CDR2 reads YYNGEE. CDR3 protein: CASSVASSGSRTGELFF. CDR3 nucleotide sequence: TGTGCCAGCAGCGTAGCTTCTAGCGGGAGTCGGACCGGGGAGCTGTTTTTT.

This clone was seen once. The rearrangement uses TRBV5-4 and TRBJ1-1; 9 bases fit TRBD1. Germline trimming cut 4 bases from V and 5 bases from J; bases unmatched to any gene: 12. Germline CDR1 reads SGHNT; CDR2 reads YYREEE (reference sequence). The length of the CDR3 is 16 residues. Written as DNA, the CDR3 is TGTGCCAGCAGCCGGGGGGGCACAGGGGGCAGGACTGAAGCTTTCTTT. This encodes CASSRGGTGGRTEAFF.

This chain uses TRBV13 with TRBJ1-2, with TRBD1 identical over 11 bases. The CDR3 runs to 15 residues. V lost 6 bases, J lost 7 bases, and 10 bases stayed unmatched. Germline-derived CDR1 and CDR2 are PRHDT and FYEKMQ (reference sequence). The CDR3 DNA sequence: TGTGCCAGCAGTTCACCCGGACAGGGGGCTGCTGGCTACACCTTC. Translating it yields CASSSPGQGAAGYTF.

This clone was recorded only once. The rearrangement joins TRBV6-5 to TRBJ2-2; D remains unclear. The CDR3 is 16 residues long. Between the trimmed V and J ends, which lost 2 bases and 4 bases, there was a span of 14 bases. The germline V gene encodes CDR1 MNHEY and CDR2 SVGAGI. Written as DNA, the CDR3 is TGTGCCAGCAGTTACCCCCGGTTCCCCACCACCGGGGAGCTGTTTTTT. This gives the protein CASSYPRFPTTGELFF.

This clone is a singleton in its sample. The gene calls are TRBV5-1 and TRBJ2-1, with TRBD2 matching over 9 bases. After removal of 4 bases from V and 8 bases from J, the junction contained 10 bases not matched to a gene. Germline CDR1 reads SGHRS; CDR2 reads YFSETQ. There are 15 residues in the CDR3. The CDR3 here is CASSNLAGIRDEQFF. For the CDR3, the DNA is TGCGCCAGCAGCAATCTAGCGGGAATTCGGGATGAGCAGTTCTTC.

This chain links TRBV2 with TRBJ2-3; TRBD1 agrees at 8 bases. The germline gives CDR1 SNHLY, CDR2 FYNNEI. The length of the CDR3 is 14 residues. J was trimmed by 8 bases and V by 3 bases; bases with no gene match: 7. The DNA of the CDR3 is TGTGCCAGCAGTGACGACAGGGGTAGAGGTACGCAGTATTTT. Translating it yields CASSDDRGRGTQYF.

The chain combines TRBV7-9 with TRBJ2-2; D is possibly TRBD1 (6 bases). V lost 4 bases to trimming and J lost 5 bases, with 8 bases between them. The germline V gene has CDR1 SEHNR and CDR2 FQNEAQ (reference sequence). The CDR3 contains 13 residues. Here the CDR3 DNA reads TGTGCCAGCAGCTACAGGGTAACCGGGGAGCTGTTTTTT. Amino acid sequence: CASSYRVTGELFF. Using reference TRBV7-9 and TRBJ2-2 for the parts outside the CDR3, the full variable domain is DTGVSQNPRHKITKRGQNVTFRCDPISEHNRLYWYRQTLGQGPEFLTYFQNEAQLEKSRLLSDRFSAERPKGSFSTLEIQRTEQGDSAMYLCASSYRVTGELFFGEGSRLTVL.

With respect to this clone: The junction departs from the called germline gene at one end, perhaps through a read error. This chain uses TRBV7-2 with TRBJ2-5; 9 nucleotides align to TRBD2. CDR3 size: 12 residues. Germline lookup yields CDR1 SGHTA and CDR2 FQGNSA. The DNA for the CDR3 is TGTGCCAGCAGCACCCCAGCTAGCGGGGCACACTTC. Translating it yields CASSTPASGAHF.

This clone was observed a single time. The chain has TRBV5-1 and TRBJ2-5; TRBD2 matches 7 bases. Losses at the gene ends were 0 bases for V and 0 bases for J; bases not matched to a gene: 2. CDR3 length equals 15 residues. The germline V gene encodes CDR1 SGHRS and CDR2 YFSETQ. CDR3 sequence reads: CASSLGRGYQETQYF. CDR3 in DNA: TGCGCCAGCAGCTTGGGGCGGGGGTACCAAGAGACCCAGTACTTC.

V is TRBV23-1 and J is TRBJ1-1, with 7 bases fitting TRBD1. TRBV23-1 is an open reading frame, and its role is uncertain. There are 14 residues in the CDR3. Losses at the gene ends were 4 bases for V and 1 base for J; bases not matched to a gene: 3. The CDR3 coding sequence is TGCGCCAGCAGTCCCGGGACAGCGAACACTGAAGCTTTCTTT. Encoded protein: CASSPGTANTEAFF.

The chain links TRBV5-1 to TRBJ1-1; no firm D call. In germline, CDR1 is SGHRS, CDR2 YFSETQ. There are 13 residues in the CDR3. The V end was cut by 3 bases, the J end by 0 bases, with 6 bases between. CDR3 amino acids: CASSSPMNTEAFF. DNA for the CDR3: TGCGCCAGCAGCTCTCCTATGAACACTGAAGCTTTCTTT. The full variable domain, completed using reference TRBV5-1 and TRBJ1-1, is KAGVTQTPRYLIKTRGQQVTLSCSPISGHRSVSWYQQTPGQGLQFLFEYFSETQRNKGNFPGRFSGRQFSNSRSEMNVSTLELGDSALYLCASSSPMNTEAFFGQGTRLTVV.

As DNA, the CDR3 is TGTGCCAGCAGCTTCGGGGGTTTGGGTTACGAGCAGTACTTC. It yields the protein CASSFGGLGYEQYF. The V gene is TRBV7-8, the J gene TRBJ2-7, with a weak D call TRBD2 (6 bases). V was trimmed by 3 bases and J by 4 bases, leaving 13 bases between them. The CDR3 consists of 14 residues. Germline assignment: CDR1 SGHVS and CDR2 FQNEAQ.

The chain uses TRBV7-8 and TRBJ2-5; 9 bases are a match to TRBD2. Matching the DNA end better, TRBJ2-7 makes the J call doubtful. CDR1 is SGHVS, CDR2 FQNEAQ, per germline. This CDR3 is 16 amino acids long. CDR3 in amino acids: CASSLTGTSPFDEQYF. The CDR3 region has the DNA TGTGCCAGCAGCTTAACCGGGACTAGCCCCTTTGACGAGCAGTACTTC.

The chain links TRBV9 to TRBJ1-1; 11 bases are shared with TRBD1. Losses at the gene ends were 3 bases for V and 2 bases for J; bases not matched to a gene: 12. The CDR3 has 18 amino acids. Germline assignment: CDR1 SGDLS and CDR2 YYNGEE. CDR3 in DNA: TGTGCCAGCAGCGCAGGGGACAGGGGGATAGTGGGAAACACTGAAGCTTTCTTT. Translating it yields CASSAGDRGIVGNTEAFF.

The chain employs TRBV7-9 and TRBJ2-1; 8 bases fit TRBD2. Germline CDR1 and CDR2: SEHNR and FQNEAQ (reference sequence). Trimming removed 2 bases from V and 5 bases from J; junction bases left unmatched: 8. The CDR3 covers 16 residues. CDR3 DNA sequence: TGTGCCAGCAGCTTAAGATTCGGGGGGGGCAACAATGAGCAGTTCTTC. It translates to CASSLRFGGGNNEQFF.

The chain joins TRBV7-9 to TRBJ2-7; D remains ambiguous. CDR1 and CDR2 (germline): SEHNR, FQNEAQ (reference sequence). The V end lost 5 bases, the J end lost 0 bases, and 5 bases lay between the germline ends. This CDR3 has 12 residues. CDR3 nucleotide sequence: TGTGCCAGCAGCCGGAGCTCCTACGAGCAGTACTTC. It encodes CASSRSSYEQYF.

This chain uses TRBV4-3 with TRBJ2-1, with 7 bases lining up with TRBD2. Per the germline V gene, CDR1 is LGHNA and CDR2 is YSLEER. The CDR3 totals 13 residues. Trimming cost V 6 bases and J 7 bases; bases outside gene matches: 6. CDR3 coding DNA: TGCGCCAGCAGTCCTGGACTAGTAAATGAGCAGTTCTTC. Protein product: CASSPGLVNEQFF.

The chain couples TRBV5-1 to TRBJ2-3; no reliable D call. Germline assignment: CDR1 SGHRS and CDR2 YFSETQ. This CDR3 is built from 17 residues. Trimming pared 0 bases from V and 4 bases from J, leaving 18 bases between. The DNA of the CDR3 is TGCGCCAGCAGCTTGGGGGCTACGACGGCCTTTTCAGATACGCAGTATTTT. Protein sequence: CASSLGATTAFSDTQYF.

The chain links TRBV15 to TRBJ2-7, with 9 bases fitting TRBD1. With 1 base clipped from V and 5 bases from J, the junction kept 12 bases outside the gene matches. This CDR3 has 17 residues. Germline CDR1 and CDR2: LNHNV and YYDKDF (reference sequence). The CDR3 bases are TGTGCCACCAGCAGAGCCGTACCCGGGACAGGGCAAGACGAGCAGTACTTC. Amino acid sequence: CATSRAVPGTGQDEQYF.

The chain employs TRBV12-5 and TRBJ2-4; 8 positions agree with TRBD2. This CDR3 has 13 residues. CDR1 and CDR2 (germline): LGHNT, FRNRAP. Unmatched junction bases numbered 8, after V lost 7 bases and J lost 9 bases. DNA of the CDR3: TGTGCTAGTGCCCCCGGGGGGGACGGCATTCAGTACTTC. This sequence encodes CASAPGGDGIQYF.

The chain carries TRBV11-1 and TRBJ2-2, with D tentatively TRBD2 (6 bases). Germline V CDR1 and CDR2: SGHAT, FQDESV (reference sequence). V lost 5 bases to trimming and J lost 6 bases, with 19 bases between them. CDR3 length equals 16 residues. CDR3 coding DNA: TGTGCCAGCAGCCAACCGACTAGGAGTAGGGCCGGGGAGCTGTTTTTT. It encodes CASSQPTRSRAGELFF.

The chain uses TRBV9 and TRBJ2-5, with 11 bases fitting TRBD1. In germline, CDR1 is SGDLS, CDR2 YYNGEE. This CDR3 has 17 amino acids. J gave up 5 bases and V 3 bases, and 12 bases lay outside the gene matches. CDR3 nucleotide sequence: TGTGCCAGCAGCGCCCGATCGGACAGGGGGCTTTGGGAGACCCAGTACTTC. Translated, it gives CASSARSDRGLWETQYF.

The chain joins TRBV5-8 to TRBJ2-2; a possible D gene is TRBD2 (6 bases). Germline assignment: CDR1 SGHTS and CDR2 YDEGEE. The CDR3 consists of 16 residues. Trimming removed 1 base from V and 0 bases from J, with 10 bases in between. CDR3 nucleotide sequence: TGTGCCAGCAGCTTGTTTGCGGGGTCGAACACCGGGGAGCTGTTTTTT. As protein: CASSLFAGSNTGELFF.

Worth noting for this clone: In this CDR3 the conserved last residue, phenylalanine or tryptophan, is missing, so a read error is likely. The chain recombines TRBV11-2 with TRBJ1-1; D uncertain. The V end was cut by 0 bases, the J end by 5 bases, with 10 bases between. Per the germline V gene, CDR1 is SGHAT and CDR2 is FQNNGV. The CDR3 loop spans 14 amino acids. Written as DNA, the CDR3 is TGTGCCAGCAGCTTAGAGGGAGTGTGGACTGAAGCTTTCCTT. Encoded protein: CASSLEGVWTEAFL.

This clone came up once. The V call is TRBV19, the J call TRBJ2-1, with 10 bases identical to TRBD1. The germline CDR1 and CDR2 sequences are LNHDA and SQIVND (reference sequence). V was clipped by 5 bases and J by 4 bases; unmatched bases: 11. The CDR3 is 17 residues long. CDR3 sequence (DNA): TGTGCCAGTAGTTCCCTTACCGGACAGGGGGGATACAATGAGCAGTTCTTC. It yields the protein CASSSLTGQGGYNEQFF.

The V and J genes are TRBV11-2 and TRBJ2-5; possible D gene TRBD1, 6 bases. The CDR3 is 14 amino acids. Germline CDR1 and CDR2: SGHAT and FQNNGV. Trimming stripped 1 base from V and 1 base from J, with 7 bases between. For the CDR3, the DNA is TGTGCCAGCAGCTTAGTAGGGGGCCAAGAGACCCAGTACTTC. Protein product: CASSLVGGQETQYF.

The chain employs TRBV11-2 and TRBJ1-4; D gene uncertain. Per germline, CDR1 SGHAT and CDR2 FQNNGV. The CDR3 is made up of 15 amino acids. With 0 bases removed from V and 3 bases from J, the gap between germline ends came to 8 bases. The CDR3 protein is CASSLEVAPNEKLFF. The CDR3 DNA reads TGTGCCAGCAGCTTAGAGGTGGCTCCTAATGAAAAACTGTTTTTT.